This passage covers 21 T cell receptor beta chains from one sample sequenced in a study of T cell responses to AZD1222 COVID-19 vaccine. The table came from immunoSEQ multiplex PCR; TCRdb's copy has only in-frame clones and leaves some out. The sample holds about 200,000 clones, roughly 92% seen once. The sample here was peripheral blood, taken 28 days after the second AZD1222 dose. Receptors were obtained from an adult who received the AZD1222 COVID-19 vaccine.

This clone appeared a few times. This chain connects TRBV9 to TRBJ1-1; possible D gene TRBD1, 6 bases. CDR1 is SGDLS and CDR2 is YYNGEE in the germline V gene. V lost 6 bases, J lost 1 base, and 19 bases lay in between. This CDR3 region has 16 residues. This CDR3 is CASTSLLGRGNTEAFF. CDR3 nucleotides: TGTGCCAGCACCTCACTCCTTGGCAGGGGGAACACTGAAGCTTTCTTT.

The chain carries TRBV11-3 and TRBJ2-5, with TRBD2 matching over 10 bases. This CDR3 contains 15 residues. The germline V gene has CDR1 SGHNT and CDR2 YENEEA. Trimming took 1 base from V and 2 from J; bases not matched to a gene: 1. The CDR3 region has the DNA TGTGCCAGCAGCTTAGGTAGCGGGGGGCAAGAGACCCAGTACTTC. Encoded protein: CASSLGSGGQETQYF.

This clone has just one count. J is TRBJ2-5 and V is TRBV7-7, with 8 bases identical to TRBD1. J was trimmed by 2 bases and V by 4 bases; bases with no gene match: 6. Per the germline V gene, CDR1 is SSHAT and CDR2 is FNYEAQ (reference sequence). The CDR3 runs to 15 residues. The CDR3: CASSSGQGPQETQYF. CDR3 DNA sequence: TGTGCCAGCAGCTCTGGACAGGGCCCTCAAGAGACCCAGTACTTC.

V and J are TRBV30 and TRBJ1-6; TRBD1 is a possible D gene (6 bases). This CDR3 is built from 15 residues. V was clipped by 5 bases and J by 3 bases, with 14 bases between them. Germline V gene sequence: CDR1 GTSNPN, CDR2 SVGIG (reference sequence). The DNA of the CDR3 is TGTGCCTGGGAGGGGGGGGGTGGCTATAATTCACCCCTCCACTTT. Its protein product is CAWEGGGGYNSPLHF.

The sample holds one count of this clone. The J gene is TRBJ1-5, the V gene TRBV2, with D hard to call. V was pared by 7 bases and J by 3 bases, with 16 bases between. The CDR3 covers 15 residues. Per germline, CDR1 SNHLY and CDR2 FYNNEI. The CDR3 protein is CASISGEGINQPQHF. CDR3 bases: TGTGCCAGCATAAGCGGGGAGGGTATCAATCAGCCCCAGCATTTT.

This clone appeared once. The chain uses TRBV18 and TRBJ1-2, with D perhaps matching TRBD1 (5 bases). Germline-derived CDR1 and CDR2 are KGHSH and LQKENI. This CDR3 is 14 amino acids long. The ends were cut back, 3 bases at V and 5 bases at J, with 13 bases in the middle. The CDR3 sequence: CASSPSGAGYGYTF. The CDR3 DNA follows: TGTGCCAGCTCACCCTCTGGGGCGGGATATGGCTACACCTTC.

The chain couples TRBV29-1 to TRBJ1-1; D is unresolved. The V and J ends lost 1 base and 5 bases respectively, with 11 bases between them. CDR1 SQVTM and CDR2 ANQGSEA come from the germline V gene. The CDR3 is 13 residues long. CDR3 protein: CSVEGLGGTEAFF. In DNA form, the CDR3 reads TGCAGCGTTGAAGGGTTGGGAGGGACTGAAGCTTTCTTT.

J is TRBJ1-6 and V is TRBV5-1, with D tentatively TRBD1 (5 bases). The CDR3 loop spans 14 amino acids. Germline V gives CDR1 SGHRS, CDR2 YFSETQ. The germline V and J ends were trimmed by 2 bases and 8 bases, with 11 bases remaining between them. CDR3 bases: TGCGCCAGCAGCTTAATTGGGGGGGATTCACCCCTCCACTTT. Its translation: CASSLIGGDSPLHF.

This clone was recorded only once. The chain joins TRBV23-1 to TRBJ1-5, with D unclear. TRBV23-1 is assigned to the ORF class and has an uncertain function. This CDR3 has 16 residues. V was trimmed by 10 bases and J by 3 bases, leaving 22 bases between them. The CDR3 protein is CATHLGNAKLNQPQHF. The CDR3 DNA is TGCGCCACCCACCTGGGAAACGCCAAACTCAATCAGCCCCAGCATTTT.

The chain recombines TRBV3-1 (or the pseudogene TRBV3-2) with TRBJ1-3; the D gene is possibly TRBD1 (5 bases). V dropped 8 bases and J dropped 1 base, with 9 bases sitting between them. Germline V gene sequence: CDR1 LGHDT, CDR2 YNNKEL (reference sequence). This CDR3 is built from 13 residues. CDR3 residues: CASSDSSGNTIYF. The CDR3, as DNA: TGTGCCAGCTCCGACAGTTCTGGAAACACCATATATTTT.

The chain recombines TRBV5-4 with TRBJ1-6; a possible D gene is TRBD1 (6 bases). The length of the CDR3 is 16 residues. Between the trimmed V and J ends, which lost 0 bases and 7 bases, there was a span of 14 bases. CDR1 is SGHNT, CDR2 YYREEE, per germline (reference sequence). CDR3: CASSLEQGVSNSPLHF. Written as DNA, the CDR3 is TGTGCCAGCAGCTTGGAACAGGGAGTTTCAAATTCACCCCTCCACTTT. Combining the CDR3 with reference TRBV5-4 and TRBJ1-6 gives the whole variable domain ETGVTQSPTHLIKTRGQQVTLRCSSQSGHNTVSWYQQALGQGPQFIFQYYREEENGRGNFPPRFSGLQFPNYSSELNVNALELDDSALYLCASSLEQGVSNSPLHFGNGTRLTVT.

V is TRBV3-1 (or the pseudogene TRBV3-2) and J is TRBJ2-7; no reliable D call. Trimming removed 1 base from V and 6 bases from J, with 4 bases in between. The CDR3 is made up of 11 amino acids. Germline V lookup: CDR1 LGHDT, CDR2 YNNKEL (reference sequence). The CDR3 sequence: CASSQAGEQYF. The CDR3 DNA follows: TGTGCCAGCAGCCAAGCCGGCGAGCAGTACTTC.

This clone is a singleton in its sample. The genes are TRBV7-3 and TRBJ1-2; TRBD1 is a possible D gene (5 bases). In germline, CDR1 is SGHTA, CDR2 FQGTGA. This CDR3 region has 13 residues. Trimming removed 5 bases from V and 8 bases from J, with 15 bases in between. The CDR3 is CASSTGAGEGYTF. CDR3 bases: TGTGCCAGCAGCACGGGCGCGGGGGAAGGCTACACCTTC.

V usage is TRBV21-1 and J usage is TRBJ2-1; TRBD2 is taken as the D call from the table, unchecked against the DNA. TRBV21-1 is shown as a pseudogene. The CDR3 loop spans 12 amino acids. The CDR3 sequence is CASSVERDEQFF. The CDR3 DNA reads TGTGCCAGCAGTGTAGAGAGGGATGAGCAGTTCTTC.

The rearrangement links TRBV2 to TRBJ1-2; the D is unclear. The CDR3 extends over 13 amino acids. The germline CDR1 and CDR2 sequences are SNHLY and FYNNEI. V lost 1 base to trimming and J lost 6 bases, with 9 bases between them. Written as DNA, the CDR3 is TGTGCCAGCAGTGAAGGCAGAAGAAATGGCTACACCTTC. It specifies CASSEGRRNGYTF.

A remark on this clone: The same CDR3 can be traced to other DNA sequences in this sample. The CDR3 spells CASSLGQGNTEAFF. Here the CDR3 DNA reads TGTGCCAGCAGCCTGGGACAGGGAAACACTGAAGCTTTCTTT. This chain connects TRBV7-9 to TRBJ1-1, with 9 bases aligning to TRBD1. Losses at the gene ends were 5 bases for V and 2 bases for J; bases not matched to a gene: 3. This CDR3 is built from 14 residues. Germline-derived CDR1 and CDR2 are SEHNR and FQNEAQ (reference sequence).

The chain couples TRBV19 to TRBJ2-1, with D perhaps matching TRBD2 (6 bases). The CDR3 spans 13 residues. Deletions cut 5 bases from V and 4 bases from J, with 9 bases between. Germline V gene data show CDR1 as LNHDA and CDR2 as SQIVND (reference sequence). This CDR3 is CASSVGGYNEQFF. DNA of the CDR3: TGTGCCAGTAGTGTGGGGGGTTACAATGAGCAGTTCTTC.

This chain's CDR3 is CASSPGQGYGYTF. CDR3 sequence (DNA): TGTGCCAGCAGCCCCGGACAGGGCTATGGCTACACCTTC. The chain recombines TRBV7-3 with TRBJ1-2; TRBD1 agrees at 8 bases. CDR3 length: 13 residues. Unmatched junction bases numbered 3, after V lost 5 bases and J lost 4 bases. Per the germline V gene, CDR1 is SGHTA and CDR2 is FQGTGA.

The CDR3 spells CASSQGTMAEKLFF. The CDR3 nucleotides are TGTGCCAGCAGCCAAGGGACGATGGCTGAAAAACTGTTTTTT. The genes are TRBV3-1 (or the pseudogene TRBV3-2) and TRBJ1-4; no clear D. The CDR3 contains 14 residues. Germline V lookup: CDR1 LGHDT, CDR2 YNNKEL (reference sequence). The ends were cut back, 1 base at V and 7 bases at J, with 10 bases in the middle.

With regard to this clone: The same CDR3 is also encoded by other DNA sequences in this sample. The chain links TRBV2 to TRBJ2-5; D not certain. The length of the CDR3 is 10 residues. Germline V lookup: CDR1 SNHLY, CDR2 FYNNEI. V lost 8 bases and J 1 base, leaving 2 bases between the germline ends. CDR3 DNA sequence: TGTGCCAGCTCCCAAGAGACCCAGTACTTC. As protein: CASSQETQYF. Based on the CDR3 plus reference TRBV2 and TRBJ2-5, the full variable domain is EPEVTQTPSHQVTQMGQEVILRCVPISNHLYFYWYRQILGQKVEFLVSFYNNEISEKSEIFDDQFSVERPDGSNFTLKIRSTKLEDSAMYFCASSQETQYFGPGTRLLVL.

This rearrangement joins TRBV3-1 (or the pseudogene TRBV3-2) to TRBJ2-2; 8 bases are shared with TRBD2. After removal of 6 bases from V and 3 bases from J, the junction contained 6 bases not matched to a gene. This CDR3 contains 15 residues. Germline-derived CDR1 and CDR2 are LGHDT and YNNKEL (reference sequence). The CDR3 DNA reads TGTGCCAGCAGGTACGGACTAGCTGACACCGGGGAGCTGTTTTTT. The encoded protein is CASRYGLADTGELFF.